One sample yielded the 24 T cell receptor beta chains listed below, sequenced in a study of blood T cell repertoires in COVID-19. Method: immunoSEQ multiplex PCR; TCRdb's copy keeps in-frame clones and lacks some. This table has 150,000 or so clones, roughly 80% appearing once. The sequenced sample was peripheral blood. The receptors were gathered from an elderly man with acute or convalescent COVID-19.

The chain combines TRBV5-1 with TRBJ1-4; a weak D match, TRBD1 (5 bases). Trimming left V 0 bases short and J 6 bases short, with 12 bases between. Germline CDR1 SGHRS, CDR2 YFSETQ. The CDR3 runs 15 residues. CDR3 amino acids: CASSLGDRAYEKLFF. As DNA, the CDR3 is TGCGCCAGCAGCTTGGGAGACAGAGCTTATGAAAAACTGTTTTTT. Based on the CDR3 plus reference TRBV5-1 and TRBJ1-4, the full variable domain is KAGVTQTPRYLIKTRGQQVTLSCSPISGHRSVSWYQQTPGQGLQFLFEYFSETQRNKGNFPGRFSGRQFSNSRSEMNVSTLELGDSALYLCASSLGDRAYEKLFFGSGTQLSVL.

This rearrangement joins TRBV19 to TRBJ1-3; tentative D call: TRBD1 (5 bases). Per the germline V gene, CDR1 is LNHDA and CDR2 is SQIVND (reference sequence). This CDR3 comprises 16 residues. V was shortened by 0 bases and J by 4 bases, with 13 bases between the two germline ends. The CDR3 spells CASSIDSRGYGNTIYF. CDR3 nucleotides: TGTGCCAGTAGTATAGACTCGCGGGGCTACGGAAACACCATATATTTT.

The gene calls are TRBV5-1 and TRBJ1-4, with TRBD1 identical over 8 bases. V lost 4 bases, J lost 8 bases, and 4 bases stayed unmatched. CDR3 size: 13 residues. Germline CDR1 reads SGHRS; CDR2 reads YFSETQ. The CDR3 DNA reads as TGCGCCAGCAGCCGGTGGACAGGGGAAAAACTGTTTTTT. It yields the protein CASSRWTGEKLFF.

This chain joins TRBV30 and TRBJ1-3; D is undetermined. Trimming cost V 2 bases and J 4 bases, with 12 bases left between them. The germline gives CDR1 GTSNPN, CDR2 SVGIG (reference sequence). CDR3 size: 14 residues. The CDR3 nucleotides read TGTGCCTGGAGTTTTGGGCAGGCCGGAAACACCATATATTTT. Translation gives CAWSFGQAGNTIYF.

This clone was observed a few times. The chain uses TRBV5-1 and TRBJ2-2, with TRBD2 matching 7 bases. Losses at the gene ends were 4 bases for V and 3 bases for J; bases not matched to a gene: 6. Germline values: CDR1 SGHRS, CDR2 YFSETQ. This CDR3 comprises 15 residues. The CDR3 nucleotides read TGCGCCAGCAGCGGGGAGGGGACGGACACCGGGGAGCTGTTTTTT. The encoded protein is CASSGEGTDTGELFF.

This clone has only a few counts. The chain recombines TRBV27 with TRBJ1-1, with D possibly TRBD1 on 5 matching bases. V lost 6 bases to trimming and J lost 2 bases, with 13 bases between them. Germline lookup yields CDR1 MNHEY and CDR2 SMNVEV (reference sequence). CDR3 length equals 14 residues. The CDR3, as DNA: TGTGCCAGCAGGATCCCAGGGCCCAACACTGAAGCTTTCTTT. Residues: CASRIPGPNTEAFF.

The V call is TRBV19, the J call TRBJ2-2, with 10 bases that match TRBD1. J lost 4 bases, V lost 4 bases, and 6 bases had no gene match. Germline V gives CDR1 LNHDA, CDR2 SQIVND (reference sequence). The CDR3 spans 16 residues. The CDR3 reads CASSRGTGVATGELFF. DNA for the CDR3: TGTGCCAGTAGTAGAGGGACAGGGGTCGCCACCGGGGAGCTGTTTTTT. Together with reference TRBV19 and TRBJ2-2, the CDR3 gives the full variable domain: DGGITQSPKYLFRKEGQNVTLSCEQNLNHDAMYWYRQDPGQGLRLIYYSQIVNDFQKGDIAEGYSVSREKKESFPLTVTSAQKNPTAFYLCASSRGTGVATGELFFGEGSRLTVL.

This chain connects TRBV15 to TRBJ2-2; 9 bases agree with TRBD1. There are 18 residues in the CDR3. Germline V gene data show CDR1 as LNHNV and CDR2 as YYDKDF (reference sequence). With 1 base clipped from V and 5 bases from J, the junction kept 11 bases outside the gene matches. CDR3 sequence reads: CATSRVQGGTGFTGELFF. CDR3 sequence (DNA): TGTGCCACCAGCAGAGTACAGGGCGGGACAGGGTTTACCGGGGAGCTGTTTTTT.

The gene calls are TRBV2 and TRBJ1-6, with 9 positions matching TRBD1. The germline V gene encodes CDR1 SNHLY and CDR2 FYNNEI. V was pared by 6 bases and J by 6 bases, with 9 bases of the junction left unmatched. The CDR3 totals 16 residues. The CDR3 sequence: CASSVTGTGINSPLHF. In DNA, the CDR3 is TGTGCCAGCAGCGTAACCGGGACAGGGATTAATTCACCCCTCCACTTT.

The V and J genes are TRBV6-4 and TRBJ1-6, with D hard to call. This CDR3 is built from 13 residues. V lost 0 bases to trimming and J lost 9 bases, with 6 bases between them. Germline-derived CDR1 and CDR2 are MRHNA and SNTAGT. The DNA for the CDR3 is TGTGCCAGCAGTGACTCCGAGGGTTCACCCCTCCACTTT. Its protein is CASSDSEGSPLHF.

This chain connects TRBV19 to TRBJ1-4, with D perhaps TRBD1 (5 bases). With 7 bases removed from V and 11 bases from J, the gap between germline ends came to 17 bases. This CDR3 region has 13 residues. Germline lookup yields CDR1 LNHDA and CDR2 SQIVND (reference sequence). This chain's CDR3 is CASTFQGGDKLFF. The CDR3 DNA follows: TGTGCCAGTACCTTTCAGGGAGGGGATAAACTGTTTTTT.

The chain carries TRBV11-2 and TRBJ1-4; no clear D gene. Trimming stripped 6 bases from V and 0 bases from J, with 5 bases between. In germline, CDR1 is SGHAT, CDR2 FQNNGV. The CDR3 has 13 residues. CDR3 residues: CASRRATNEKLFF. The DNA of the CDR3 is TGTGCCAGCAGGAGGGCAACTAATGAAAAACTGTTTTTT.

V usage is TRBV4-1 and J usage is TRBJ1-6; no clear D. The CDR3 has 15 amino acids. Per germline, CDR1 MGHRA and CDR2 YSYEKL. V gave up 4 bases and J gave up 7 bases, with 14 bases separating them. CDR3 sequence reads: CASSLIGRVNSPLHF. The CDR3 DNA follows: TGCGCCAGCAGCCTTATAGGGAGGGTGAATTCACCCCTCCACTTT.

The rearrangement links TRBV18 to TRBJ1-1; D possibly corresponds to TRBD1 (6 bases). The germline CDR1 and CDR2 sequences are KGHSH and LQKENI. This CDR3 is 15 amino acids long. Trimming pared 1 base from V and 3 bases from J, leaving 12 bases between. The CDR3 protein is CASSPLGARDTEAFF. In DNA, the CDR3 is TGTGCCAGCTCACCACTGGGGGCGCGTGACACTGAAGCTTTCTTT.

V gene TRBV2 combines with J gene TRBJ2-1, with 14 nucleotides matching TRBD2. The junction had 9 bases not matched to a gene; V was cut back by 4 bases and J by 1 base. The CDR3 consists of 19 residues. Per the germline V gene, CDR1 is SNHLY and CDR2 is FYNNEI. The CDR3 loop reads CASSALGTSGGRSYNEQFF. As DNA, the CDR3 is TGTGCCAGCAGTGCTCTCGGGACTAGCGGGGGACGATCCTACAATGAGCAGTTCTTC.

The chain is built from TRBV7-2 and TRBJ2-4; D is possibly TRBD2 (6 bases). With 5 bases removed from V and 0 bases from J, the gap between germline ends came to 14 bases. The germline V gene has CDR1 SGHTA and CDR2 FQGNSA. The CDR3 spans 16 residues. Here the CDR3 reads CASSRDWDLAKNIQYF. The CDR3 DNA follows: TGTGCCAGCAGCCGGGACTGGGATTTAGCCAAAAACATTCAGTACTTC.

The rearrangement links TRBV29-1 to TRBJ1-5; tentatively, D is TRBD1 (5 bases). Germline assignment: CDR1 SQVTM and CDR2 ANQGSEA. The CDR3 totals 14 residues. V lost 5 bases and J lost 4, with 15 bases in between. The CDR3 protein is CSVNGAGGNQPQHF. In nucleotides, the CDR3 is TGCAGCGTTAATGGGGCAGGAGGGAATCAGCCCCAGCATTTT.

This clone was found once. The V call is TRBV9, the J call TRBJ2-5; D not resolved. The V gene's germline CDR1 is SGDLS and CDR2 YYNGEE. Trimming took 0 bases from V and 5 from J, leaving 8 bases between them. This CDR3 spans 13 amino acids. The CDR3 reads CASSVATSETQYF. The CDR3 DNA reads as TGTGCCAGCAGCGTAGCTACCTCTGAGACCCAGTACTTC.

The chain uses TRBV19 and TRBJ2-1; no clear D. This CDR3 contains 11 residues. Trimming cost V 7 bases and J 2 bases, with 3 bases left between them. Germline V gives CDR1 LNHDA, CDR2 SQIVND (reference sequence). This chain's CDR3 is CASTAYNEQFF. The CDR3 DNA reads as TGTGCCAGTACAGCCTACAATGAGCAGTTCTTC.

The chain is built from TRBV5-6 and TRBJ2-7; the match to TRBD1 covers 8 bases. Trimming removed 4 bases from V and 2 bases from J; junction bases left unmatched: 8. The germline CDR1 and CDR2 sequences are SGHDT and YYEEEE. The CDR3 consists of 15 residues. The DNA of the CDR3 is TGTGCCAGCAGCCTCGAATGGACAGGGACCTACGAGCAGTACTTC. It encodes CASSLEWTGTYEQYF.

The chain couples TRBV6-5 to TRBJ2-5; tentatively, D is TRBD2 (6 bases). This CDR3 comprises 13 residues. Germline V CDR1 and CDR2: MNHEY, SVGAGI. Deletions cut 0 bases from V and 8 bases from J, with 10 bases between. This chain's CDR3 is CASSYSVGRTQYF. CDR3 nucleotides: TGTGCCAGCAGTTACTCGGTCGGGAGAACCCAGTACTTC.

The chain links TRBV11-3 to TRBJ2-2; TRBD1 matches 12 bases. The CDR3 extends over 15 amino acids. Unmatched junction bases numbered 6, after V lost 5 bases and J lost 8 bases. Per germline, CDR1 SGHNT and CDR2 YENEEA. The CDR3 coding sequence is TGTGCCAGCAGCGGGGACAGGGGGCCCCTTGGGGAGCTGTTTTTT. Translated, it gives CASSGDRGPLGELFF.

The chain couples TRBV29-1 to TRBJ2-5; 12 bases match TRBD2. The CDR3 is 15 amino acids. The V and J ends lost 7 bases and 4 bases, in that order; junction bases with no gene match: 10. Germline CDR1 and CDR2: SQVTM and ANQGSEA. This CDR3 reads CSARGTSGRVETQYF. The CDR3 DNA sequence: TGCAGCGCCAGAGGGACTAGCGGGCGAGTAGAGACCCAGTACTTC. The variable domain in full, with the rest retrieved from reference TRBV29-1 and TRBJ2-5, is SAVISQKPSRDICQRGTSLTIQCQVDSQVTMMFWYRQQPGQSLTLIATANQGSEATYESGFVIDKFPISRPNLTFSTLTVSNMSPEDSSIYLCSARGTSGRVETQYFGPGTRLLVL.

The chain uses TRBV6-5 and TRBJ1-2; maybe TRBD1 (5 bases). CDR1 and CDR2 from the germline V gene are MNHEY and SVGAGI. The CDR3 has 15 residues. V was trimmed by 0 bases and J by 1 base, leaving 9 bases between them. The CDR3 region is CASSYSWQGNYGYTF. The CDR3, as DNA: TGTGCCAGCAGTTACTCGTGGCAGGGTAACTATGGCTACACCTTC.